This passage covers 27 T cell receptor beta chains from one sample sequenced in a study of blood T cell repertoires in COVID-19. Clones were sequenced by immunoSEQ multiplex PCR, and TCRdb holds only the in-frame ones, with some missing. The data show fewer than 110,000 clones, about 91% seen once. Sequenced: peripheral blood. The receptors shown here come from a middle-aged man with acute or convalescent COVID-19.

The V and J genes are TRBV7-6 and TRBJ1-4, with 7 nucleotides matching TRBD1. V gave up 5 bases and J gave up 8 bases; unmatched junction bases: 5. In germline, CDR1 is SGHVS, CDR2 FNYEAQ. The length of the CDR3 is 13 residues. CDR3 in DNA: TGTGCCAGCAGCACGGGACAGTTAGAAAAACTGTTTTTT. As protein: CASSTGQLEKLFF.

This clone was detected ten times or more. The chain joins TRBV15 to TRBJ1-1, with D uncertain. Germline CDR1 and CDR2: LNHNV and YYDKDF (reference sequence). The CDR3 is 14 amino acids. Deletions cut 5 bases from V and 7 bases from J, with 17 bases between. For the CDR3, the DNA is TGTGCCACCAGCTCCTTTGACGGGAGTCTTGAAGCTTTCTTT. Its protein product is CATSSFDGSLEAFF. The full variable domain, its missing parts supplied by reference TRBV15 and TRBJ1-1, is DAMVIQNPRYQVTQFGKPVTLSCSQTLNHNVMYWYQQKSSQAPKLLFHYYDKDFNNEADTPDNFQSRRPNTSFCFLDIRSPGLGDTAMYLCATSSFDGSLEAFFGQGTRLTVV.

J is TRBJ1-1 and V is TRBV11-3; no definite D call. Deletions cut 3 bases from V and 1 base from J, with 3 bases between. Germline V gene sequence: CDR1 SGHNT, CDR2 YENEEA. The CDR3 totals 12 residues. CDR3 nucleotide sequence: TGTGCCAGCAGCTTCTCGAACACTGAAGCTTTCTTT. Translated, it gives CASSFSNTEAFF.

This clone was picked up one time. V usage is TRBV18 and J usage is TRBJ2-1; 7 bases agree with TRBD2. The CDR3 length is 15 residues. CDR1 and CDR2 from the germline V gene are KGHSH and LQKENI. With V trimmed by 3 bases and J by 8 bases, 10 bases remained unmatched. Here the CDR3 DNA reads TGTGCCAGCTCACCCCTGACTAGCTGGGTCTATGAGCAGTTCTTC. Residues: CASSPLTSWVYEQFF.

The chain joins TRBV28 to TRBJ1-5, with D uncertain. CDR1 and CDR2 (germline): MDHEN, SYDVKM. V was clipped by 10 bases and J by 2 bases, with 15 bases between them. This CDR3 is 14 amino acids long. CDR3 amino acids: CATLEVAGNQPQHF. The CDR3 bases are TGTGCCACCCTGGAGGTGGCGGGCAATCAGCCCCAGCATTTT.

The V gene is TRBV9, the J gene TRBJ2-7, with 7 bases identical to TRBD1. The CDR3 extends over 14 amino acids. The V and J ends lost 0 bases and 4 bases, in that order; junction bases with no gene match: 4. Germline V gene lookup returns CDR1 SGDLS and CDR2 YYNGEE. In DNA, the CDR3 is TGTGCCAGCAGCGTAGATATACAGGGGTACGAGCAGTACTTC. Its protein is CASSVDIQGYEQYF. Using reference TRBV9 and TRBJ2-7 for the parts outside the CDR3, the full variable domain is DSGVTQTPKHLITATGQRVTLRCSPRSGDLSVYWYQQSLDQGLQFLIQYYNGEERAKGNILERFSAQQFPDLHSELNLSSLELGDSALYFCASSVDIQGYEQYFGPGTRLTVT.

The chain carries TRBV25-1 and TRBJ2-3; 8 bases line up with TRBD2. The junction had 8 bases not matched to a gene; V was cut back by 9 bases and J by 3 bases. Germline lookup yields CDR1 MGHDK and CDR2 SYGVNS. This CDR3 is 14 amino acids long. The CDR3: CASSGRGRTDTQYF. In nucleotides, the CDR3 is TGTGCCAGTTCCGGGAGGGGCAGAACAGATACGCAGTATTTT.

This sequence joins TRBV6-1 and TRBJ2-7; D may be TRBD2 (7 bases). Trimming removed 2 bases from V and 6 bases from J, with 11 bases in between. Germline loops: CDR1 MNHNS, CDR2 SASEGT. CDR3 length: 13 amino acids. The CDR3 reads CASSETRGREQYF. As DNA, the CDR3 is TGTGCCAGCAGTGAAACGCGGGGGCGCGAGCAGTACTTC.

The chain has TRBV6-5 and TRBJ1-4; D gene unclear. V gave up 7 bases and J gave up 6 bases, with 6 bases separating them. The CDR3 runs 11 residues. Per germline, CDR1 MNHEY and CDR2 SVGAGI. For the CDR3, the DNA is TGTGCCAGCAAAGAGGATGAAAAACTGTTTTTT. Amino acid sequence: CASKEDEKLFF.

The chain carries TRBV4-3 and TRBJ2-7, with 8 bases lining up with TRBD1. Germline lookup yields CDR1 LGHNA and CDR2 YSLEER. This CDR3 has 15 amino acids. V lost 5 bases to trimming and J lost 2 bases; unmatched junction nucleotides: 8. The CDR3 nucleotides are TGCGCCAGCAGCATCGAGACAGGGGCCCCCTACGAGCAGTACTTC. It specifies CASSIETGAPYEQYF.

The chain has TRBV3-1 (or the pseudogene TRBV3-2) and TRBJ1-5; D unclear. Germline-derived CDR1 and CDR2 are LGHDT and YNNKEL (reference sequence). Trimming removed 0 bases at V and 4 bases at J, with 10 bases between. CDR3 size: 15 residues. Here the CDR3 reads CASSQDSSPNQPQHF. CDR3 nucleotides: TGTGCCAGCAGCCAAGATTCAAGCCCGAATCAGCCCCAGCATTTT.

This clone was recorded a few times. The rearrangement joins TRBV2 to TRBJ2-1, with 7 bases that match TRBD1. The CDR3 totals 16 residues. V was pared by 3 bases and J by 3 bases, with 8 bases of the junction left unmatched. Germline lookup yields CDR1 SNHLY and CDR2 FYNNEI. CDR3 sequence (DNA): TGTGCCAGCAGTGAGGCGTCTGACAGGGTCTACAATGAGCAGTTCTTC. Translated: CASSEASDRVYNEQFF.

The J gene is TRBJ1-5, the V gene TRBV19; D may be TRBD1 (5 bases). Germline V gene sequence: CDR1 LNHDA, CDR2 SQIVND (reference sequence). The CDR3 loop spans 13 amino acids. Trimming took 5 bases from V and 5 from J, leaving 10 bases between them. In DNA, the CDR3 is TGTGCCAGTAGTCAACAGGACCATCAGCCCCAGCATTTT. It translates to CASSQQDHQPQHF.

This chain connects TRBV6-2 or TRBV6-3 to TRBJ1-5; 8 bases are a match to TRBD1. Germline assignment: CDR1 MNHEY and CDR2 SVGEGT. With 6 bases clipped from V and 4 bases from J, the junction kept 14 bases outside the gene matches. This CDR3 spans 17 amino acids. CDR3 bases: TGTGCCAGCAGCCCTATCTTGACAGGGGCGTTTAATCAGCCCCAGCATTTT. Protein sequence: CASSPILTGAFNQPQHF.

Only a few counts were recorded for this clone. The gene calls are TRBV7-9 and TRBJ2-7; D might be TRBD1 (5 bases). This CDR3 is 13 amino acids long. Germline V gene sequence: CDR1 SEHNR, CDR2 FQNEAQ (reference sequence). V was clipped by 6 bases and J by 2 bases, with 11 bases between them. The CDR3 here is CASRPGIAYEQYF. The CDR3 coding sequence is TGTGCCAGCAGACCAGGGATCGCCTACGAGCAGTACTTC.

V gene TRBV15 combines with J gene TRBJ2-2; D gene uncertain. V lost 3 bases and J lost 7, with 9 bases in between. This CDR3 region has 13 residues. Germline assignment: CDR1 LNHNV and CDR2 YYDKDF (reference sequence). Here the CDR3 reads CATSRPTYGELFF. The CDR3 nucleotides are TGTGCCACCAGCAGGCCCACCTACGGGGAGCTGTTTTTT.

The genes are TRBV6-5 and TRBJ2-7; 9 nucleotides match TRBD1. This CDR3 is 15 amino acids long. V gave up 2 bases and J gave up 3 bases; unmatched junction bases: 5. In germline, CDR1 is MNHEY, CDR2 SVGAGI. Here the CDR3 reads CASSYRGQGIYEQYF. CDR3 bases: TGTGCCAGCAGTTACCGGGGACAGGGTATCTACGAGCAGTACTTC.

This clone was counted a single time. The V and J genes are TRBV11-3 and TRBJ2-7; 8 nucleotides align to TRBD1. V lost 2 bases, J lost 2 bases, and 5 bases stayed unmatched. CDR1 is SGHNT and CDR2 is YENEEA in the germline V gene. This CDR3 is 15 amino acids long. The CDR3 region has the DNA TGTGCCAGCAGCTTATTCACAGGGGGAGCCTACGAGCAGTACTTC. This encodes CASSLFTGGAYEQYF.

The V and J genes are TRBV5-4 and TRBJ2-2; 10 bases map to TRBD2. J gave up 7 bases and V 0 bases, and 6 bases lay outside the gene matches. CDR1 and CDR2 (germline): SGHNT, YYREEE (reference sequence). CDR3 length equals 16 residues. CDR3 sequence: CASSLDTSGMSGELFF. Here the CDR3 DNA reads TGTGCCAGCAGCTTGGATACTAGCGGGATGAGCGGGGAGCTGTTTTTT.

V gene TRBV5-1 combines with J gene TRBJ2-7; the D gene is possibly TRBD1 (6 bases). Trimming removed 4 bases at V and 6 bases at J, with 14 bases between. Germline CDR1 is SGHRS and CDR2 is YFSETQ. CDR3 length: 13 amino acids. The CDR3 DNA follows: TGCGCCAGCAGCCCGACAACAGGGTTCGAGCAGTACTTC. It codes for CASSPTTGFEQYF.

The chain employs TRBV11-2 and TRBJ2-7; D is uncertain. The CDR3 extends over 11 amino acids. V lost 5 bases and J lost 2, with 4 bases in between. CDR1 and CDR2 (germline): SGHAT, FQNNGV. CDR3 in DNA: TGTGCCAGCAGCGTCACCTACGAGCAGTACTTC. It encodes CASSVTYEQYF.

The J gene is TRBJ1-2, the V gene TRBV5-8, with D possibly TRBD1 on 6 matching bases. Germline values: CDR1 SGHTS, CDR2 YDEGEE. This CDR3 spans 13 amino acids. Trimming shortened V by 6 bases and J by 13 bases, and 22 bases separated the two germline ends. The CDR3 here is CASNGDHRTGTTF. The CDR3 DNA reads TGTGCCAGCAACGGGGATCATAGAACAGGGACCACCTTC. The whole variable domain, remainder taken from reference TRBV5-8 and TRBJ1-2, is EAGVTQSPTHLIKTRGQQATLRCSPISGHTSVYWYQQALGLGLQFLLWYDEGEERNRGNFPPRFSGRQFPNYSSELNVNALELEDSALYLCASNGDHRTGTTFGSGTRLTVV.

This clone was picked up one time. The chain joins TRBV29-1 to TRBJ1-5; 7 nucleotides agree with TRBD1. With V trimmed by 7 bases and J by 6 bases, 9 bases remained unmatched. Germline CDR1 is SQVTM and CDR2 is ANQGSEA. This CDR3 has 13 amino acids. The CDR3 region has the DNA TGCAGCGCAAGAACAGGGGCTGGTCAGCCCCAGCATTTT. It encodes CSARTGAGQPQHF. The whole variable domain, filled in from reference TRBV29-1 and TRBJ1-5, reads SAVISQKPSRDICQRGTSLTIQCQVDSQVTMMFWYRQQPGQSLTLIATANQGSEATYESGFVIDKFPISRPNLTFSTLTVSNMSPEDSSIYLCSARTGAGQPQHFGDGTRLSIL.

To note about this clone: Additional DNA sequences in this sample encode the identical CDR3. The rearrangement uses TRBV5-1 and TRBJ1-2; 8 positions agree with TRBD1. The V gene end was trimmed by 0 bases and the J gene end by 7 bases; junction bases not matched to a gene: 5. The CDR3 is made up of 14 amino acids. Germline loops: CDR1 SGHRS, CDR2 YFSETQ. This chain's CDR3 is CASSLAGTGGGYTF. CDR3 coding DNA: TGCGCCAGCAGCTTGGCCGGGACAGGAGGTGGCTACACCTTC.

Worth noting for this clone: The sample has other DNA sequences that encode this CDR3 too. The V gene is TRBV29-1, the J gene TRBJ1-3; D remains unclear. Germline V gene data show CDR1 as SQVTM and CDR2 as ANQGSEA. The V end was cut by 4 bases, the J end by 1 base, with 11 bases between. This CDR3 has 14 residues. The CDR3 nucleotides are TGCAGCGTTGGGCCCGGAGGATCTGGAAACACCATATATTTT. Residues: CSVGPGGSGNTIYF.

V usage is TRBV14 and J usage is TRBJ1-2; D gene uncertain. CDR1 and CDR2 (germline): SGHDN, FVKESK. This CDR3 is built from 14 residues. Trimming cost V 3 bases and J 2 bases, with 10 bases left between them. DNA for the CDR3: TGTGCCAGCAGCCAGCAACGCGGCAACTATGGCTACACCTTC. Translating gives CASSQQRGNYGYTF.

V gene TRBV5-1 combines with J gene TRBJ2-2, with D maybe TRBD2 (6 bases). The germline V gene encodes CDR1 SGHRS and CDR2 YFSETQ. The CDR3 is 15 residues long. Between the trimmed V and J ends, which lost 1 base and 3 bases, there was a span of 10 bases. DNA of the CDR3: TGCGCCAGCAGCTTGAGGGACTCCTACACCGGGGAGCTGTTTTTT. Its translation is CASSLRDSYTGELFF.